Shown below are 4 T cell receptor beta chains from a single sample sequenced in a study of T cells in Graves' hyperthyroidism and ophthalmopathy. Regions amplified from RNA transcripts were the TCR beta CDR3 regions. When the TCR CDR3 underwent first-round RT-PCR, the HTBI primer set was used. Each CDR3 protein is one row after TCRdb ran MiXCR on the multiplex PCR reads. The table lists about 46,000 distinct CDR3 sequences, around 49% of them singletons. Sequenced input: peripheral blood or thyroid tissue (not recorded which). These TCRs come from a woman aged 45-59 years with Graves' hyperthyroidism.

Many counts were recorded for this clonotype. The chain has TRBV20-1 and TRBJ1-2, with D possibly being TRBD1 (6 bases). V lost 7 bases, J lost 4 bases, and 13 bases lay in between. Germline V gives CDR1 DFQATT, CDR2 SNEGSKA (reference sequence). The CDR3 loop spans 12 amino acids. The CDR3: CSVRGQSYGYTF. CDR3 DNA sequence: TGCAGTGTCAGAGGACAGTCCTATGGCTACACCTTC.

Here the CDR3 reads CASSSIGTGLYEQFF. The CDR3 coding sequence is TGTGCCAGCAGCTCGATCGGGACAGGGTTATACGAGCAGTTCTTC. V usage is TRBV11-3 and J usage is TRBJ2-1; 9 bases line up with TRBD1. V gave up 4 bases and J gave up 10 bases; unmatched junction bases: 11. Germline loops: CDR1 SGHNT, CDR2 YENEEA. The CDR3 contains 15 residues.

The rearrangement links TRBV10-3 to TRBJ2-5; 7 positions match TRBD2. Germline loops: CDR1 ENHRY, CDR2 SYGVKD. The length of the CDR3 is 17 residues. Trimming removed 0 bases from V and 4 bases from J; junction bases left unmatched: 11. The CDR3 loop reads CAISESGRGRGGETQYF. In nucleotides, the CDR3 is TGTGCCATCAGTGAGTCGGGTCGCGGGAGAGGCGGAGAGACCCAGTACTTC.

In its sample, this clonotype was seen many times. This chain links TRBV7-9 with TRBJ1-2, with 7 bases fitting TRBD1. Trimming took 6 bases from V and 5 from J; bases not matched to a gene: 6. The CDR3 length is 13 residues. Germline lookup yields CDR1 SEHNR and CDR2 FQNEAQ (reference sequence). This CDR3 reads CASRAGQKYGYTF. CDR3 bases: TGTGCCAGCAGGGCGGGACAGAAATATGGCTACACCTTC.